This T cell receptor beta chain was identified in a study of blood T cell repertoires in COVID-19. The overall study: From T cells, B-cell-depleted T cells, or PBMCs came the material, which was cDNA or gDNA.

The V and J ends lost 6 bases and 5 bases, in that order; junction bases with no gene match: 8. This CDR3 is built from 14 residues. Germline values: CDR1 LGHDT, CDR2 YNNKEL (reference sequence). Profiled with immunoSEQ multiplex PCR; TCRdb holds only in-frame clones, not every one. The sample has 120,000 or so clones, about 77% seen once. The chain joins TRBV3-1 (or the pseudogene TRBV3-2) to TRBJ2-7; TRBD1 matches at 9 bases. The clonotype was recovered from a human donor in a cohort sampled during active COVID-19. Material: peripheral blood. This chain's CDR3 is CASSPPGQGHEQYF. The CDR3 region has the DNA TGTGCCAGCAGTCCTCCGGGACAGGGCCACGAGCAGTACTTC.